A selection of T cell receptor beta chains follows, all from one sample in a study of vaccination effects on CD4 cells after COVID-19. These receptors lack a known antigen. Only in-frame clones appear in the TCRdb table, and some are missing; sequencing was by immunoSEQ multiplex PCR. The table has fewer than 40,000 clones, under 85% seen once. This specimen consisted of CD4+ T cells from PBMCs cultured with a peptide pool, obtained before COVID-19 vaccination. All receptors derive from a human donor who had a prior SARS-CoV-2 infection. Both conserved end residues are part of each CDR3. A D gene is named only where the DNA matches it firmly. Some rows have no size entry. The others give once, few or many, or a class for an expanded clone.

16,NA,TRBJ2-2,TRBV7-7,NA,TGTGCTAGCAGCTTAGGACGAGGGGCTGACACCGGGGAGCTGTTTTTT,CASSLGRGADTGELFF
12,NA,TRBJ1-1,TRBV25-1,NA,TGTGCCAGCCAGGATCGTGGCACTGAAGCTTTCTTT,CASQDRGTEAFF
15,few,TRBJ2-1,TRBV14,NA,TGTGCCAGCAGCCAATTAGGGGAAGTAGGGAATGAGCAGTTCTTC,CASSQLGEVGNEQFF
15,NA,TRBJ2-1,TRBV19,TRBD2,TGTGCCAGTAGTCCGAGAAGCGGGAGTTTAAATGAGCAGTTCTTC,CASSPRSGSLNEQFF
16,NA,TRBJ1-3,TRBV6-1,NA,TGTGCCAGCAGTGAATTGTTGATGAGCTCTGGAAACACCATATATTTT,CASSELLMSSGNTIYF
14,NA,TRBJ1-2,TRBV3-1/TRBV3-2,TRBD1,TGTGCCAGCAGCCTAGGGACAGGGGAAAATGGCTACACCTTC,CASSLGTGENGYTF
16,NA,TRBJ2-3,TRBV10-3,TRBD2,TGTGCCATCAGTGATCCCCTAGCGGGAGAGACAGATACGCAGTATTTT,CAISDPLAGETDTQYF
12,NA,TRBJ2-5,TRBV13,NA,TGTGCCAGCAGCAAGAGGCAAGAGACCCAGTACTTC,CASSKRQETQYF
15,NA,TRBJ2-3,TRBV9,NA,TGTGCCAGCAGCAGAGGACTTTTAGGGGCTGATACGCAGTATTTT,CASSRGLLGADTQYF
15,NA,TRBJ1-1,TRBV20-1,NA,TGCAGTGCTAGTGGTCCGGGACTGCAGAACACTGAAGCTTTCTTT,CSASGPGLQNTEAFF
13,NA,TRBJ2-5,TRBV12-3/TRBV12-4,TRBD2,TGTGCCAGCAGTTTACGGGAGGGAGAGACCCAGTACTTC,CASSLREGETQYF
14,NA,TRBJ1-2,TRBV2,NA,TGTGCCAGCAACGGCCCCGGGGCGGTTCAGGGCTACACCTTC,CASNGPGAVQGYTF
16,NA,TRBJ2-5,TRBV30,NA,TGTGCCTGGAGGCCTGGGGGACCTAGTACCCAAGAGACCCAGTACTTC,CAWRPGGPSTQETQYF
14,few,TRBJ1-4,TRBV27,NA,TGTGCCAGCAGCTTGATTATGGCTAATGAAAAACTGTTTTTT,CASSLIMANEKLFF
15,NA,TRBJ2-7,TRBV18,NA,TGTGCCAGCTCACCATCTCCGAGGGGGGCCTACGAGCAGTACTTC,CASSPSPRGAYEQYF
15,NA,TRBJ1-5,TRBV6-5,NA,TGTGCCAGCAGCTTGTTCCGGGATAGCAATCAGCCCCAGCATTTT,CASSLFRDSNQPQHF
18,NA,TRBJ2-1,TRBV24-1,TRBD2,TGTGCCACCAGTGACCCTAGGGTGGCTAGCGGGAGGGCCGATGAGCAGTTCTTC,CATSDPRVASGRADEQFF
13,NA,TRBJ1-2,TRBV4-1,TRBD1,TGCGCCAGCAGCCAGTGGAGGGGGCAAGGCTACACCTTC,CASSQWRGQGYTF
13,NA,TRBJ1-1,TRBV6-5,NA,TGTGCCAGCAGACGACAGGAGGGGACTGAAGCTTTCTTT,CASRRQEGTEAFF
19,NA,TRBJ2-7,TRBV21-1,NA,TGTGCCAGCAGCAAAGCCGACCGAGCAGGGAGGGTATCCTCGTACGAGCAGTACTTC,CASSKADRAGRVSSYEQYF
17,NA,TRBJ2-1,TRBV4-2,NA,TGTGCCAGCAGCCGGGCCCCCGTTGGGACAATTTACAATGAGCAGTTCTTC,CASSRAPVGTIYNEQFF
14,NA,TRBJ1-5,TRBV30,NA,TGTGCCTGGTCTCTGTATGCGCTGGGTCAGCCCCAGCATTTT,CAWSLYALGQPQHF